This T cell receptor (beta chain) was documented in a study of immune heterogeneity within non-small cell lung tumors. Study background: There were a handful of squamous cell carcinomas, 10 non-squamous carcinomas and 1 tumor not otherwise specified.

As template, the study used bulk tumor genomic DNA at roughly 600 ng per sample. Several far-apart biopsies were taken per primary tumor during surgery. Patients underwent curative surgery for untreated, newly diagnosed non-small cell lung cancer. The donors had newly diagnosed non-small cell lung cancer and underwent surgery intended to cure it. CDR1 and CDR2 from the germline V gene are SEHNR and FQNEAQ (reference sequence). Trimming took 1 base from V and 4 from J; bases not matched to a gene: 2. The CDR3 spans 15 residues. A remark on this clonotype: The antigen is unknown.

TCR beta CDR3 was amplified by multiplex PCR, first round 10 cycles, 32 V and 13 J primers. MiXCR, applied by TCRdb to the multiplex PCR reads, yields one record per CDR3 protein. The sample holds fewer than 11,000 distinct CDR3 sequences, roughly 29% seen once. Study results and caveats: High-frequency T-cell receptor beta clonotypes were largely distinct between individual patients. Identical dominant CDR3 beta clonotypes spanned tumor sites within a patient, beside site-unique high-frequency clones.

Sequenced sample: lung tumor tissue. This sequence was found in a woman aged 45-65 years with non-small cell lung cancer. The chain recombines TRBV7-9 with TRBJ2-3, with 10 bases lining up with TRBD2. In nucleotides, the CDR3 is TGTGCCAGCAGCTTAGTCCTAGCGGGAGCAGATACGCAGTATTTT. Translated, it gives CASSLVLAGADTQYF. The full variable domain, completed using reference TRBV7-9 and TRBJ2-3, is DTGVSQNPRHKITKRGQNVTFRCDPISEHNRLYWYRQTLGQGPEFLTYFQNEAQLEKSRLLSDRFSAERPKGSFSTLEIQRTEQGDSAMYLCASSLVLAGADTQYFGPGTRLTVL.